This T cell receptor (beta chain) was identified during a study of CD8 T cells in ankylosing spondylitis. Findings and caveats of the study: Clones linked to the disease showed a CD8+ phenotype. They occurred at relatively low frequencies in peripheral blood. A TCR beta motif of eight or nine highly homologous variants seemed to mark ankylosing spondylitis blood.

Making the TCR beta libraries involved quantitative 5'-RACE with molecular barcodes. TCRdb reprocessed the 5' RACE reads with MiXCR, giving one entry per CDR3 protein. The data show 250,000 to 400,000 distinct CDR3 sequences, roughly 11% seen once. This clonotype was seen a handful of times. Its target is unknown. CDR1 is SEHNR, CDR2 FQNEAQ, per germline (reference sequence). The CDR3 totals 14 residues. Trimming cost V 5 bases and J 3 bases; bases outside gene matches: 5. The sequence came from a female donor with ankylosing spondylitis or in good health (not recorded which). Sequences were obtained from blood, either unsorted or a sorted T cell fraction (not recorded which). The chain couples TRBV7-9 to TRBJ1-1; TRBD1 matches at 8 bases. The CDR3 sequence is CASSPTGVDTEAFF. The CDR3 region has the DNA TGTGCCAGCAGCCCGACAGGGGTCGACACTGAAGCTTTCTTT.